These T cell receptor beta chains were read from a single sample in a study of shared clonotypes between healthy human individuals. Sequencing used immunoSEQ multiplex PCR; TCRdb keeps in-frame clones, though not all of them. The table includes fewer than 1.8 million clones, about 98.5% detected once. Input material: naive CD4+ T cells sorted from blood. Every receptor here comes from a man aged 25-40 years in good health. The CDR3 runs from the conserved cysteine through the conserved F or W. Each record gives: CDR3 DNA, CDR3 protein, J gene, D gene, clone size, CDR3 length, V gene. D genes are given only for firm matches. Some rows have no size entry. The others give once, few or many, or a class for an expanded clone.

cdr3_nt: TGTGCCAGCAGCTCCCTCCTAGGGGCCCAAGAGACCCAGTACTTC
cdr3_aa: CASSSLLGAQETQYF
j_call: TRBJ2-5
d_call: NA
clone_size: NA
cdr3_length: 15
v_call: TRBV5-5

cdr3_nt: TGTGCCAGCAGCGTAGGCCCGGGACATGATAACTACAACGAGCAGTACTTC
cdr3_aa: CASSVGPGHDNYNEQYF
j_call: TRBJ2-7
d_call: NA
clone_size: NA
cdr3_length: 17
v_call: TRBV9

cdr3_nt: TGTGCCAGCAGTGAAGCGTACCTTGCCGGGACTAACCCCTTAAATGAGCAGTTCTTC
cdr3_aa: CASSEAYLAGTNPLNEQFF
j_call: TRBJ2-1
d_call: TRBD2
clone_size: NA
cdr3_length: 19
v_call: TRBV6-1

cdr3_nt: TGTGTCACCTCCGTGGGGCTAGCGGGAGGCTACGAGCAGTACTTC
cdr3_aa: CVTSVGLAGGYEQYF
j_call: TRBJ2-7
d_call: TRBD2
clone_size: NA
cdr3_length: 15
v_call: TRBV2

cdr3_nt: TGTGCCAGCAGCTCCAAGGACACCTTGAACACTGAAGCTTTCTTT
cdr3_aa: CASSSKDTLNTEAFF
j_call: TRBJ1-1
d_call: NA
clone_size: NA
cdr3_length: 15
v_call: TRBV7-2

cdr3_nt: TGCAGCGTTACCGTGGGTGGAGGCTACACCTTC
cdr3_aa: CSVTVGGGYTF
j_call: TRBJ1-2
d_call: NA
clone_size: NA
cdr3_length: 11
v_call: TRBV29-1

cdr3_nt: TGTGCCAGCAGTTTCGGCAGGGGGCGCCTCTTCTTC
cdr3_aa: CASSFGRGRLFF
j_call: TRBJ2-1
d_call: TRBD1
clone_size: NA
cdr3_length: 12
v_call: TRBV28

cdr3_nt: TGTGCCAGCAGTAGGATCTTAGACGGCTACACCTTC
cdr3_aa: CASSRILDGYTF
j_call: TRBJ1-2
d_call: NA
clone_size: once
cdr3_length: 12
v_call: TRBV2

cdr3_nt: TGTGCCAGCAGTTTAATTTCGGACAGGGGGAATCAGCCCCAGCATTTT
cdr3_aa: CASSLISDRGNQPQHF
j_call: TRBJ1-5
d_call: TRBD1
clone_size: NA
cdr3_length: 16
v_call: TRBV28

cdr3_nt: TGCGCCAGCAGCAGGGAGGGTGTTGGTGAAGCTTTCTTT
cdr3_aa: CASSREGVGEAFF
j_call: TRBJ1-1
d_call: NA
clone_size: NA
cdr3_length: 13
v_call: TRBV5-1

cdr3_nt: TGTGCCAGCAGTTTTTTAGGTTTAGCCTACGAGCAGTACTTC
cdr3_aa: CASSFLGLAYEQYF
j_call: TRBJ2-7
d_call: NA
clone_size: NA
cdr3_length: 14
v_call: TRBV28

cdr3_nt: TGTGCCAGCAGTTGGACCGGGACAGGGTCCTACGAGCAGTACTTC
cdr3_aa: CASSWTGTGSYEQYF
j_call: TRBJ2-7
d_call: TRBD1
clone_size: NA
cdr3_length: 15
v_call: TRBV6-5

cdr3_nt: TGTGCCATCAGTTCGGGACAGGGAGACAATCAGCCCCAGCATTTT
cdr3_aa: CAISSGQGDNQPQHF
j_call: TRBJ1-5
d_call: TRBD1
clone_size: NA
cdr3_length: 15
v_call: TRBV10-3

cdr3_nt: TGTGCCATCAGTGAGGGGACCTACACAGATACGCAGTATTTT
cdr3_aa: CAISEGTYTDTQYF
j_call: TRBJ2-3
d_call: NA
clone_size: NA
cdr3_length: 14
v_call: TRBV10-3

cdr3_nt: TGTGCCAGCAGCTTGGAGCAGCAAGAGACCCAGTACTTC
cdr3_aa: CASSLEQQETQYF
j_call: TRBJ2-5
d_call: NA
clone_size: NA
cdr3_length: 13
v_call: TRBV5-5

cdr3_nt: TGCGCCAGCAGCCCCTCAGATGAGCAGTTCTTC
cdr3_aa: CASSPSDEQFF
j_call: TRBJ2-1
d_call: NA
clone_size: NA
cdr3_length: 11
v_call: TRBV5-1

cdr3_nt: TGTGCCAGCAGTCTAAGACAGGGTCTCTCCTACGAGCAGTACTTC
cdr3_aa: CASSLRQGLSYEQYF
j_call: TRBJ2-7
d_call: TRBD1
clone_size: once
cdr3_length: 15
v_call: TRBV27

cdr3_nt: TGTGCCAGCAGCCGGACAGACTACGAGCAGTACTTC
cdr3_aa: CASSRTDYEQYF
j_call: TRBJ2-7
d_call: NA
clone_size: NA
cdr3_length: 12
v_call: TRBV28

cdr3_nt: TGTGCCAGCAGCTCGGGTCTGTACAATGAGCAGTTCTTC
cdr3_aa: CASSSGLYNEQFF
j_call: TRBJ2-1
d_call: NA
clone_size: once
cdr3_length: 13
v_call: TRBV7-2

cdr3_nt: TGTGCCAGCAGCTGGGGGACTAGCGGGAGTCTCGATGAGCAGTTCTTC
cdr3_aa: CASSWGTSGSLDEQFF
j_call: TRBJ2-1
d_call: TRBD2
clone_size: NA
cdr3_length: 16
v_call: TRBV7-4

cdr3_nt: TGTGCCACCAGCCAATCTCCAGGGAGCAATCAGCCCCAGCATTTT
cdr3_aa: CATSQSPGSNQPQHF
j_call: TRBJ1-5
d_call: NA
clone_size: NA
cdr3_length: 15
v_call: TRBV15

cdr3_nt: TGTGCCAGCAGCGTTAGCGGGAGGGCCACAGATACGCAGTATTTT
cdr3_aa: CASSVSGRATDTQYF
j_call: TRBJ2-3
d_call: TRBD2
clone_size: NA
cdr3_length: 15
v_call: TRBV27

cdr3_nt: TGCGCCACCAATTTGACCCCGGGGACAGGGGATCAGTGTTTT
cdr3_aa: CATNLTPGTGDQCF
j_call: TRBJ2-3
d_call: TRBD1
clone_size: NA
cdr3_length: 14
v_call: TRBV5-1

cdr3_nt: TGTGCCAGCAGCTCCCGGGCCGAAGAGACCCAGTACTTC
cdr3_aa: CASSSRAEETQYF
j_call: TRBJ2-5
d_call: NA
clone_size: NA
cdr3_length: 13
v_call: TRBV9